This record looks at one T cell receptor (beta chain) sequence and its context. Its antigen is not known. Libraries were prepared by immunoSEQ multiplex PCR; TCRdb keeps only in-frame clonotypes and omits some of them. The sample lists 150,000 to 200,000 clones; about 81% were seen once. These data belong to a study of cytomegalovirus exposure and HLA in healthy donors. Findings of the study overall: Rarity marked most TCR sequences, yet some public TCRs occurred in many donors. Cytomegalovirus status, reportedly, was diagnosed with high specificity and sensitivity by the classifier. It was 150 to 200 TCR beta chains that were listed as cytomegalovirus-associated.

This CDR3 is built from 16 residues. V lost 3 bases and J lost 0, with 12 bases in between. Looked up from germline, CDR1 is SNHLY and CDR2 is FYNNEI. Donors were drawn from the roughly 130-subject validation cohort, separate from the roughly 670-subject first cohort. The source material was PBMCs. The receptor was isolated from a woman aged 25 to 39 in good health and CMV-seronegative. V and J are TRBV2 and TRBJ1-3; weak D call: TRBD1 (5 bases). CDR3 coding DNA: TGTGCCAGCAGTGAGCGGGCGGGGGACTCTGGAAACACCATATATTTT. This codes for CASSERAGDSGNTIYF.